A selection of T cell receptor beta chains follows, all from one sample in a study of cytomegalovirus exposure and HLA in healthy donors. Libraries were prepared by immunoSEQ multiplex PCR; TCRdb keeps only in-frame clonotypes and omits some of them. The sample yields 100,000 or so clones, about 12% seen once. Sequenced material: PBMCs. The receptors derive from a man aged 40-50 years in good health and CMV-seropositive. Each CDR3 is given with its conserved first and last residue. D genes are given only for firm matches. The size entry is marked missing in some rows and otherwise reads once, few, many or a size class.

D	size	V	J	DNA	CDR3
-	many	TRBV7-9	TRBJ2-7	TGTGCCAGCAGAGACGAACAGGGCTCGTACTTC	CASRDEQGSYF
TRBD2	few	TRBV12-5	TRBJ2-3	TGTGCTAGTGGTTTGGTACTGTGGGGGACTAGCGGGAGAACAGATACGCAGTATTTT	CASGLVLWGTSGRTDTQYF
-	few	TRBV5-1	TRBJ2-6	TGCGCCAGCAGCCCCTCGGTTCTTCCAGGGGCCAACGTCCTGACTTTC	CASSPSVLPGANVLTF
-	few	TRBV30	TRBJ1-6	TGTGCCTGGAGCGTATTTTCGGGGAGCTCCTATAATTCACCCCTCCACTTT	CAWSVFSGSSYNSPLHF
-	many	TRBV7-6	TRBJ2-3	TGTGCCAGCAGCGGGCGAACAGAGACAGATACGCAGTATTTT	CASSGRTETDTQYF
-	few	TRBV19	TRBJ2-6	TGTGCCAGTAGTCTAGGGAGCTCTGGGGCCAACGTCCTGACTTTC	CASSLGSSGANVLTF
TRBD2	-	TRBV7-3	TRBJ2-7	TGTGCCAGCAGCAAGACTAGCGGAGGGTACGAGCAGTACTTC	CASSKTSGGYEQYF
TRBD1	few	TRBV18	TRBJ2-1	TGTGCCAGCTCACCCCGGGACAGTTACAATGAGCAGTTCTTC	CASSPRDSYNEQFF
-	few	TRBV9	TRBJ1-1	TGTGCCAGCAGCGTAGGGCCGGGCACTGAAGCTTTCTTT	CASSVGPGTEAFF
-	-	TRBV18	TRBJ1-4	TGTGCCAGCTCACCACCTTCAGGACAGCCTAATGAAAAACTGTTTTTT	CASSPPSGQPNEKLFF
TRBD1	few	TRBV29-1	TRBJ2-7	TGCAGCGTTGAAAAGGGACAGGGATCCTACGAGCAGTACTTC	CSVEKGQGSYEQYF
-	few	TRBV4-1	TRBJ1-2	TGCGCCAGCAGCCAAGATTCGGGGGGTAGTTTTGGCTACACCTTC	CASSQDSGGSFGYTF
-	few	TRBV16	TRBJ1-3	TGTGCCAGCAGCCAACAGAGGAGCTCTGGAAACACCATATATTTT	CASSQQRSSGNTIYF
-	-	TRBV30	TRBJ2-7	TGTGCCTGGAGTGTACTTGCCCCCTACGAGCAGTACTTC	CAWSVLAPYEQYF
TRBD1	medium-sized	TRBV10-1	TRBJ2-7	TGCGCCAGCAGCCCCGGGACAGGGGCCCCCTACGAGCAGTACTTC	CASSPGTGAPYEQYF
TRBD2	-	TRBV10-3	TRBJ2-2	TGTGCCATCAGTGAGTGGGCTAGCGGGGCCACCGGGGAGCTGTTTTTT	CAISEWASGATGELFF
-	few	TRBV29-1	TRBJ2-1	TGCAGCGGGACGGGACTGCTCTCCTACAATGAGCAGTTCTTC	CSGTGLLSYNEQFF
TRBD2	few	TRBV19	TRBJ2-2	TGTGCCAGTACCCGTCCCGGACTAGCGGGAGGCCAGAACACCGGGGAGCTGTTTTTT	CASTRPGLAGGQNTGELFF
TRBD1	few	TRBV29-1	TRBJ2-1	TGCAGCGTTGACAGGGGGCCGGACAATGAGCAGTTCTTC	CSVDRGPDNEQFF